This passage covers 8 T cell receptor beta chains from one sample sequenced in a study of T cells in Graves' hyperthyroidism and ophthalmopathy. Regions amplified from RNA transcripts were the TCR beta CDR3 regions. RT-PCR in the first round (using the HTBI primer set) targeted the TCR CDR3. TCRdb re-called the multiplex PCR reads through MiXCR, storing one row per CDR3 protein. Among about 580,000 distinct CDR3 sequences, roughly 13% were seen once, and the ten largest hold 5.8%. What was sequenced was blood. The receptors derive from a young woman with Graves' hyperthyroidism that later progressed to Graves' ophthalmopathy.

The chain employs TRBV20-1 and TRBJ1-3, with unresolved D. Trimming took off 3 bases at V and 4 bases at J, with 10 bases between the two ends. Germline V gives CDR1 DFQATT, CDR2 SNEGSKA (reference sequence). The CDR3 is 13 residues long. The CDR3 nucleotides read TGCAGTGCTAGTAGGGTCGGAGGAAACACCATATATTTT. Protein: CSASRVGGNTIYF.

This clonotype was recorded many times. The chain joins TRBV11-1 to TRBJ2-7; TRBD1 aligns across 9 bases. J was trimmed by 4 bases and V by 2 bases; bases with no gene match: 6. This CDR3 contains 15 residues. Looked up from germline, CDR1 is SGHAT and CDR2 is FQDESV (reference sequence). CDR3 sequence (DNA): TGTGCCAGCAGCTTAAGCGGGACAGGGATGTACGAGCAGTACTTC. Translating it yields CASSLSGTGMYEQYF.

This clonotype has just a few counts. The junction departs from germline at one end; a sequencing error may be responsible. V gene TRBV6-1 combines with J gene TRBJ1-2; TRBD1 aligns across 7 bases. Germline V gene sequence: CDR1 MNHNS, CDR2 SASEGT. The CDR3 consists of 15 residues. CDR3 DNA sequence: TGTGCCACCAGTCAGGGGGGCATCTCTGTCTATGGCTACACCTTC. It specifies CATSQGGISVYGYTF.

This clonotype appeared a few times. The V and J genes are TRBV7-9 and TRBJ1-5; the D is unclear. The CDR3 contains 15 residues. CDR1 is SEHNR and CDR2 is FQNEAQ in the germline V gene (reference sequence). The V end lost 5 bases, the J end lost 6 bases, and 17 bases lay between the germline ends. CDR3 protein: CASSGEGTASQPQHF. The CDR3 DNA sequence: TGTGCCAGCAGCGGAGAGGGTACCGCTAGTCAGCCCCAGCATTTT.

The sample holds many counts of this clonotype. This chain links TRBV6-1 with TRBJ2-5; perhaps TRBD2 as D (6 bases). CDR1 and CDR2 from the germline V gene are MNHNS and SASEGT. The CDR3 spans 12 residues. With 8 bases removed from V and 3 bases from J, the gap between germline ends came to 10 bases. CDR3 sequence (DNA): TGTGCCAGCTGGGTAGCGGAAGAGACCCAGTACTTC. This gives the protein CASWVAEETQYF.

The table lists this clonotype with many counts. The chain recombines TRBV28 with TRBJ1-2; D call uncertain. Germline V lookup: CDR1 MDHEN, CDR2 SYDVKM. The CDR3 runs to 14 residues. Trimming shortened V by 3 bases and J by 0 bases, and 8 bases separated the two germline ends. DNA of the CDR3: TGTGCCAGCAGTTTCAATGCGGCTAACTATGGCTACACCTTC. Amino acid sequence: CASSFNAANYGYTF.

Points on this clonotype: Since a much larger clone is just one base distant, this may be a read error. The chain links TRBV6-1 to TRBJ2-3; 7 bases agree with TRBD1. CDR3 length: 13 amino acids. Germline V lookup: CDR1 MNHNS, CDR2 SASEGT. The CDR3 region has the DNA TGTGCCAGCATGAGACAGGGCACAGGTACGCAGTATTTT. Translation gives CASMRQGTGTQYF.

This clonotype was counted ten times or more. The chain employs TRBV7-9 and TRBJ2-1, with D tentatively TRBD2 (5 bases). This CDR3 is 12 amino acids long. V lost 1 base to trimming and J lost 10 bases, with 8 bases between them. Germline V gene sequence: CDR1 SEHNR, CDR2 FQNEAQ (reference sequence). The CDR3 spells CASSLGLAEQFF. CDR3 DNA: TGTGCCAGCAGCTTAGGGCTAGCCGAGCAGTTCTTC.